These T cell receptor beta chains were read from a single sample in a study of blood T cell repertoires in COVID-19. Using immunoSEQ multiplex PCR, the repertoire was profiled, and TCRdb retains in-frame clones only, with some absent. There are about 230,000 clones in the sample; roughly 88% occur only once, and approximately 2% lies in the top ten. Sequencing was performed on peripheral blood. The receptors stem from a man aged 40-55 years who had recovered from COVID-19. CDR3s include the opening cysteine and the closing phenylalanine or tryptophan. D genes are given only for firm matches. Size is omitted from some rows. Given values are once, few, many or a class for expanded clones.

>.|.|TRBJ2-5|TRBV27
CASSWGGQGQETQYF
TGTGCCAGCAGTTGGGGAGGGCAGGGGCAAGAGACCCAGTACTTC
>.|TRBD1|TRBJ2-5|TRBV15
CATSTGTAPAETQYF
TGTGCCACCAGCACCGGGACAGCACCCGCGGAGACCCAGTACTTC
>.|TRBD2|TRBJ2-5|TRBV7-2
CASTVGAGGRETQYF
TGTGCCAGCACTGTAGGTGCGGGAGGGCGGGAGACCCAGTACTTC
>.|TRBD1|TRBJ1-1|TRBV5-1
CASSSRDRETEAFF
TGCGCCAGCAGCTCCCGGGACAGGGAAACTGAAGCTTTCTTT
>.|.|TRBJ1-3|TRBV7-6
CASSLMGGSGNTIYF
TGTGCCAGCAGCTTAATGGGCGGGTCTGGAAACACCATATATTTT
>.|.|TRBJ2-3|TRBV7-2
CASSPKRGDTQYF
TGTGCCAGCAGCCCAAAGCGCGGGGATACGCAGTATTTT
>.|.|TRBJ1-3|TRBV9
CASSKQGSGNTIYF
TGTGCCAGCAGCAAACAGGGTAGTGGAAACACCATATATTTT
>.|.|TRBJ2-2|TRBV6-5
CASSYSPGLGTGELFF
TGTGCCAGCAGTTACTCCCCGGGACTGGGCACCGGGGAGCTGTTTTTT
>.|.|TRBJ1-1|TRBV6-4
CASSASTRTEAFF
TGTGCCAGCAGTGCCAGCACGAGGACTGAAGCTTTCTTT
>once|TRBD2|TRBJ2-3|TRBV27
CASSPLSSGGYTDTQYF
TGTGCCAGCAGTCCCCTCTCTAGCGGGGGTTACACAGATACGCAGTATTTT
>.|TRBD1|TRBJ2-5|TRBV7-2
CASSLVFGRGPGETQYF
TGTGCCAGCAGCTTAGTCTTCGGCAGGGGGCCGGGGGAGACCCAGTACTTC
>.|TRBD1|TRBJ1-1|TRBV30
CAWIADRQGNTEAFF
TGTGCCTGGATCGCCGATAGACAGGGGAACACTGAAGCTTTCTTT
>.|TRBD1|TRBJ2-5|TRBV6-2/TRBV6-3
CASSWGQQETQYF
TGTGCCAGCAGTTGGGGACAGCAAGAGACCCAGTACTTC
>.|.|TRBJ1-2|TRBV27
CASSLSGGFGYTF
TGTGCCAGCAGTTTATCAGGGGGTTTCGGCTACACCTTC
>.|TRBD2|TRBJ2-2|TRBV9
CASSVDGRATGELFF
TGTGCCAGCAGCGTAGACGGGAGGGCAACCGGGGAGCTGTTTTTT
>.|TRBD1|TRBJ2-7|TRBV6-5
CASNNLGTGTYEQYF
TGTGCCAGTAATAATCTCGGGACAGGGACCTACGAGCAGTACTTC
>.|.|TRBJ2-5|TRBV4-3
CASSQILTETGGTQYF
TGCGCCAGCAGCCAGATCCTGACGGAGACGGGGGGCACCCAGTACTTC
>.|.|TRBJ2-3|TRBV27
CASSLRQVDTQYF
TGTGCCAGCAGCCTAAGACAGGTCGATACGCAGTATTTT
>.|TRBD2|TRBJ2-1|TRBV19
CASSILAEGNEQFF
TGTGCCAGTAGTATCCTAGCGGAGGGGAATGAGCAGTTCTTC
>few|.|TRBJ1-1|TRBV29-1
CSVESGGKSFF
TGCAGCGTTGAATCGGGGGGGAAGTCTTTCTTT
>once|.|TRBJ2-1|TRBV11-2
CASSYSRASRNEQFF
TGTGCCAGCAGCTACTCTAGGGCTAGCCGCAATGAGCAGTTCTTC
>.|TRBD1|TRBJ1-1|TRBV27
CASIERQGGTEAFF
TGTGCCAGCATTGAAAGACAGGGTGGTACTGAAGCTTTCTTT
>.|TRBD1|TRBJ2-1|TRBV24-1
CATSDRRITGGYEQFF
TGTGCCACCAGTGATCGCCGGATAACAGGGGGCTATGAGCAGTTCTTC
>.|.|TRBJ2-3|TRBV12-3/TRBV12-4
CASSFTTTNTQYF
TGTGCCAGCAGTTTTACTACCACGAATACGCAGTATTTT
>.|.|TRBJ2-1|TRBV4-3
CASSQDLTGENNEQFF
TGCGCCAGCAGCCAAGATTTGACGGGGGAGAACAATGAGCAGTTCTTC
>.|TRBD1|TRBJ1-4|TRBV24-1
CATSGQGSSRETNEKLFF
TGTGCCACCAGCGGACAGGGGTCGAGTAGAGAAACTAATGAAAAACTGTTTTTT
>.|.|TRBJ1-1|TRBV10-3
CATSGRAGMNTEAFF
TGTGCCACCTCCGGCAGGGCTGGGATGAACACTGAAGCTTTCTTT
>.|TRBD1|TRBJ1-4|TRBV5-1
CASSLDRGHEKLFF
TGCGCCAGCAGCTTGGACAGGGGTCACGAAAAACTGTTTTTT
>.|.|TRBJ1-2|TRBV29-1
CSVGTLQSGYGYTF
TGCAGCGTTGGAACACTCCAGTCGGGCTATGGCTACACCTTC
>.|.|TRBJ2-6|TRBV18
CASSAVGSLISGANVLTF
TGTGCCAGCTCGGCCGTGGGCAGCCTGATCTCTGGGGCCAACGTCCTGACTTTC
>.|.|TRBJ1-5|TRBV19
CASSTGAGAQYQPQHF
TGTGCCAGTAGCACCGGAGCAGGGGCCCAATATCAGCCCCAGCATTTT
>many|.|TRBJ1-5|TRBV2
CASSEGPGGNLGQPQHF
TGTGCCAGCAGTGAAGGCCCGGGGGGTAATTTAGGTCAGCCCCAGCATTTT
>.|.|TRBJ1-3|TRBV19
CASAGSYSGNTIYF
TGTGCCAGTGCAGGGTCTTACTCTGGAAACACCATATATTTT
>.|.|TRBJ2-3|TRBV11-3
CASSLDRGVTDTQYF
TGTGCCAGCAGCTTAGATCGGGGAGTCACAGATACGCAGTATTTT
>.|.|TRBJ2-7|TRBV2
CASSNILENYEQYF
TGTGCCAGCAGTAATATCCTAGAGAACTACGAGCAGTACTTC
>few|.|TRBJ2-7|TRBV7-2
CASSLKASPYEQYF
TGTGCCAGCAGCTTAAAGGCTAGCCCCTACGAGCAGTACTTC
>.|TRBD2|TRBJ2-3|TRBV27
CASKISGDLASDTQYF
TGTGCCAGCAAGATTAGCGGGGACCTAGCGTCAGATACGCAGTATTTT
>.|.|TRBJ2-5|TRBV11-3
CASSLDLYQETQYF
TGTGCCAGCAGCTTAGACCTGTACCAAGAGACCCAGTACTTC
>.|TRBD1|TRBJ1-4|TRBV18
CASSPRTGVNEKLFF
TGTGCCAGCTCACCACGGACAGGCGTTAATGAAAAACTGTTTTTT
>.|TRBD1|TRBJ2-2|TRBV5-1
CASSLGQGAYTGELFF
TGCGCCAGCAGCTTGGGACAGGGGGCATACACCGGGGAGCTGTTTTTT
>.|.|TRBJ1-4|TRBV4-3
CASSQRTADEKLFF
TGCGCCAGCAGCCAAAGGACAGCTGATGAAAAACTGTTTTTT
>.|.|TRBJ1-2|TRBV2
CASSGPLGHGYTF
TGTGCCAGCAGTGGACCGTTGGGCCATGGCTACACCTTC
>.|.|TRBJ1-1|TRBV24-1
CATSEAGGTEAFF
TGTGCCACCAGTGAAGCGGGGGGCACTGAAGCTTTCTTT
>.|.|TRBJ1-4|TRBV12-3/TRBV12-4
CATRQANLPKLFF
TGTGCCACCAGACAGGCCAACCTCCCAAAACTGTTTTTT
>.|TRBD1|TRBJ2-1|TRBV19
CATQPGTGGDYNEQFF
TGTGCCACACAACCCGGGACAGGGGGGGACTACAATGAGCAGTTCTTC